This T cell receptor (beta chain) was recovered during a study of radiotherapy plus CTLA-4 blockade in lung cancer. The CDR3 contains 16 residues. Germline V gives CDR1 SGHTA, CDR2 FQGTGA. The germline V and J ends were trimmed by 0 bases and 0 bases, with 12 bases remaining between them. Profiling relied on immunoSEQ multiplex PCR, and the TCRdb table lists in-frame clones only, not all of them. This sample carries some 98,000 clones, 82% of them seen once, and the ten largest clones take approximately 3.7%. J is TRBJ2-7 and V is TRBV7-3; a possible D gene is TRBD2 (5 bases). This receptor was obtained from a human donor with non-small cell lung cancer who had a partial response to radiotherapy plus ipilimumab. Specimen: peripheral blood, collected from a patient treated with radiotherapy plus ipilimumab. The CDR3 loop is CASSLTGGPSSYEQYF. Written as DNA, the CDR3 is TGTGCCAGCAGCTTAACCGGCGGGCCTAGCTCCTACGAGCAGTACTTC.